The 22 T cell receptor beta chains in this list originate from one sample, sequenced in a study of cytomegalovirus exposure and HLA in healthy donors. The PCR was carried out with 60 Vbeta primers and 13 Jbeta primers. The table came from immunoSEQ multiplex PCR; TCRdb's copy has only in-frame clones and leaves some out. The sample comprises 95,000 to 150,000 clones, about 80% of which are singletons, and about 11% rests with the top ten. Sequenced: PBMCs. These receptors originate from a man under 40 in good health and CMV-seropositive.

The chain joins TRBV7-3 to TRBJ2-2, with 7 bases aligning to TRBD1. V trimming: 5 bases; J trimming: 6 bases; junction bases outside the gene matches: 3. The CDR3 is 13 residues long. CDR1 and CDR2 from the germline V gene are SGHTA and FQGTGA. This CDR3 is CASSRDRAGELFF. The CDR3 bases are TGTGCCAGCAGCCGTGACAGGGCCGGGGAGCTGTTTTTT.

As DNA, the CDR3 is TGCGCCAGCAGCCGAGACGGGACAGGGGACAATCAGCCCCAGCATTTT. Translating it yields CASSRDGTGDNQPQHF. V is TRBV5-1 and J is TRBJ1-5; 10 nucleotides match TRBD1. V was pared by 4 bases and J by 3 bases, with 7 bases of the junction left unmatched. The CDR3 is 16 amino acids. Germline CDR1 reads SGHRS; CDR2 reads YFSETQ.

The CDR3 loop is CASSSTGGTYGYTF. In nucleotides, the CDR3 is TGTGCCAGCAGTTCGACAGGGGGCACCTATGGCTACACCTTC. This chain connects TRBV28 to TRBJ1-2; the match to TRBD1 covers 10 bases. The CDR3 spans 14 residues. J was trimmed by 4 bases and V by 4 bases; bases with no gene match: 3. Per the germline V gene, CDR1 is MDHEN and CDR2 is SYDVKM.

The gene calls are TRBV28 and TRBJ1-3; D possibly corresponds to TRBD1 (6 bases). V was shortened by 10 bases and J by 0 bases, with 22 bases between the two germline ends. The CDR3 sequence is 17 residues long. Germline CDR1 MDHEN, CDR2 SYDVKM. The CDR3 loop reads CATQSAGARFSGNTIYF. CDR3 nucleotides: TGTGCCACGCAATCAGCAGGGGCGAGATTCTCTGGAAACACCATATATTTT.

The V call is TRBV19, the J call TRBJ1-1; D not certain. Trimming removed 3 bases at V and 6 bases at J, with 8 bases between. From germline, CDR1 is LNHDA and CDR2 SQIVND (reference sequence). This CDR3 is 12 amino acids long. The CDR3 nucleotides are TGTGCCAGTAGTATCGCCGCGTCTGAAGCTTTCTTT. Its protein product is CASSIAASEAFF.

The chain has TRBV5-1 and TRBJ2-7; 7 bases are shared with TRBD2. The germline gives CDR1 SGHRS, CDR2 YFSETQ. This CDR3 is 15 amino acids long. The V segment lost 0 bases and the J segment 2 bases; nucleotides outside the gene matches: 5. CDR3 nucleotide sequence: TGCGCCAGCAGCTTGGCCGGGGGGAGTACCTACGAGCAGTACTTC. It is translated as CASSLAGGSTYEQYF.

The CDR3 DNA is TGCGCCAGCAGCCAAGGACAGGGGCTAGCCTACGAGCAGTACTTC. Encoded protein: CASSQGQGLAYEQYF. This sequence joins TRBV4-3 and TRBJ2-7; the match to TRBD1 covers 8 bases. Germline loops: CDR1 LGHNA, CDR2 YSLEER. The CDR3 totals 15 residues. Trimming at V came to 1 base and at J to 2 bases, leaving 4 bases not matched to a gene.

The J gene is TRBJ2-7, the V gene TRBV18; 7 bases are shared with TRBD1. CDR1 KGHSH and CDR2 LQKENI come from the germline V gene. V shed 3 bases, J shed 0 bases, and the junction held 5 bases outside the gene matches. CDR3 size: 15 residues. DNA of the CDR3: TGTGCCAGCTCACCCGAGACAGGGCACTCCTACGAGCAGTACTTC. Encoded protein: CASSPETGHSYEQYF.

The genes are TRBV5-5 and TRBJ1-1, with D hard to call. The germline gives CDR1 SGHKS, CDR2 YYEKEE (reference sequence). Trimming pared 1 base from V and 3 bases from J, leaving 7 bases between. The CDR3 is 13 amino acids. CDR3 sequence reads: CASSLSDYTEAFF. CDR3 bases: TGTGCCAGCAGCTTGTCAGATTACACTGAAGCTTTCTTT.

The chain combines TRBV9 with TRBJ1-2; 7 nucleotides line up with TRBD1. Germline V gene lookup returns CDR1 SGDLS and CDR2 YYNGEE. This CDR3 region has 14 residues. The trim removed 4 bases at V and 2 bases at J, leaving 5 bases unmatched. The CDR3, as DNA: TGTGCCAGCAGCCGCCTACAGGGGAACTATGGCTACACCTTC. This gives the protein CASSRLQGNYGYTF.

The genes are TRBV6-5 and TRBJ2-3; D remains unclear. Trimming left V 0 bases short and J 3 bases short, with 7 bases between. Germline CDR1 MNHEY, CDR2 SVGAGI. This CDR3 spans 14 amino acids. Written as DNA, the CDR3 is TGTGCCAGCAGTTACTCACTTCTAACAGATACGCAGTATTTT. Its translation is CASSYSLLTDTQYF.

At least ten counts were recorded for this clone. The chain has TRBV27 and TRBJ2-7; 7 bases are a match to TRBD2. V shed 5 bases and J 9 bases; nucleotides not matched to a gene: 16. The CDR3 length is 15 residues. The germline gives CDR1 MNHEY, CDR2 SMNVEV (reference sequence). The CDR3 DNA reads TGTGCCAGCAGTCCGTACCGCCCTGGTCCGGGGGGGCAGTACTTC. Its protein is CASSPYRPGPGGQYF.

The rearrangement joins TRBV11-2 to TRBJ2-1; perhaps TRBD2 as D (6 bases). Trimming stripped 5 bases from V and 3 bases from J, with 8 bases between. The CDR3 is made up of 13 amino acids. Germline CDR1 SGHAT, CDR2 FQNNGV. The CDR3 protein is CASSGGSYNEQFF. The CDR3 DNA follows: TGTGCCAGCAGCGGGGGGAGCTACAATGAGCAGTTCTTC.

The chain employs TRBV27 and TRBJ1-1, with D unclear. The CDR3 spans 13 residues. Germline V lookup: CDR1 MNHEY, CDR2 SMNVEV (reference sequence). The V gene lost 6 bases and the J gene lost 1 base, with 9 bases spanning the gap. The CDR3 bases are TGTGCCAGCAGGTCCTATAGGAACACTGAAGCTTTCTTT. It translates to CASRSYRNTEAFF.

This clone was counted a single time. The genes are TRBV19 and TRBJ1-5; TRBD1 aligns across 7 bases. Looked up from germline, CDR1 is LNHDA and CDR2 is SQIVND (reference sequence). The CDR3 loop spans 16 amino acids. Losses at the gene ends were 5 bases for V and 3 bases for J; bases not matched to a gene: 10. The DNA for the CDR3 is TGTGCCAGTAGTTCCCAAACAGGGGCCTCCAATCAGCCCCAGCATTTT. It specifies CASSSQTGASNQPQHF. The whole variable domain, remainder taken from reference TRBV19 and TRBJ1-5, is DGGITQSPKYLFRKEGQNVTLSCEQNLNHDAMYWYRQDPGQGLRLIYYSQIVNDFQKGDIAEGYSVSREKKESFPLTVTSAQKNPTAFYLCASSSQTGASNQPQHFGDGTRLSIL.

The chain combines TRBV11-3 with TRBJ2-7; 9 bases line up with TRBD1. CDR3 length: 16 residues. The J segment lost 7 bases and the V segment lost 4 bases, leaving 14 bases of the junction unmatched. CDR1 and CDR2 from the germline V gene are SGHNT and YENEEA. The CDR3: CASSSPLGTGTREQYF. The CDR3 nucleotides are TGTGCCAGCAGCTCCCCCCTAGGGACAGGGACGAGAGAGCAGTACTTC.

This clone was seen only a few times. The rearrangement joins TRBV5-4 to TRBJ2-5, with 13 bases identical to TRBD2. J was trimmed by 9 bases and V by 4 bases; bases with no gene match: 12. This CDR3 comprises 16 residues. Germline V gene data show CDR1 as SGHNT and CDR2 as YYREEE (reference sequence). This CDR3 is CASSPGLAGAPGAQYF. CDR3 DNA sequence: TGTGCCAGCAGCCCCGGACTAGCGGGAGCCCCAGGGGCCCAGTACTTC. Full variable domain (rest looked up from reference TRBV5-4 and TRBJ2-5): ETGVTQSPTHLIKTRGQQVTLRCSSQSGHNTVSWYQQALGQGPQFIFQYYREEENGRGNFPPRFSGLQFPNYSSELNVNALELDDSALYLCASSPGLAGAPGAQYFGPGTRLLVL.

The chain is built from TRBV10-3 and TRBJ2-3; 8 bases fit TRBD2. CDR1 is ENHRY, CDR2 SYGVKD, per germline. V dropped 11 bases and J dropped 4; count of bases not matched to a gene: 14. This CDR3 is 15 amino acids long. DNA of the CDR3: TGTGCCTCCTTAAATCCGGGAGGGGGGGCAGATACGCAGTATTTT. Its translation: CASLNPGGGADTQYF.

This rearrangement joins TRBV4-3 to TRBJ2-7; a weak D match, TRBD1 (6 bases). The germline V and J ends were trimmed by 4 bases and 3 bases, with 22 bases remaining between them. CDR1 is LGHNA and CDR2 is YSLEER in the germline V gene. The CDR3 is 17 amino acids. In DNA, the CDR3 is TGCGCCAGCAGCCCCGGAATGGGCGATGGGGGACACTACGAGCAGTACTTC. This codes for CASSPGMGDGGHYEQYF.

This chain connects TRBV9 to TRBJ1-4; D might be TRBD1 (6 bases). V lost 0 bases to trimming and J lost 8 bases, with 11 bases between them. Germline V gene lookup returns CDR1 SGDLS and CDR2 YYNGEE. The CDR3 has 14 residues. The CDR3 protein is CASSVGQVGEKLFF. The CDR3 DNA reads TGTGCCAGCAGCGTAGGACAGGTGGGCGAAAAACTGTTTTTT.

The gene calls are TRBV6-5 and TRBJ1-5; 8 nucleotides match TRBD1. V gave up 6 bases and J gave up 5 bases; unmatched junction bases: 3. The CDR3 runs to 13 residues. The germline V gene has CDR1 MNHEY and CDR2 SVGAGI. In DNA form, the CDR3 reads TGTGCCAGCAGGTCACAGGGGGATCAGCCCCAGCATTTT. This codes for CASRSQGDQPQHF.

The V gene is TRBV27, the J gene TRBJ2-5; D might be TRBD1 (5 bases). This CDR3 has 13 residues. Germline V CDR1 and CDR2: MNHEY, SMNVEV (reference sequence). With 4 bases removed from V and 3 bases from J, the gap between germline ends came to 9 bases. The CDR3 nucleotides are TGTGCCAGCAGTTCTCGCAGGGAAGAGACCCAGTACTTC. Protein: CASSSRREETQYF.